This TCR beta chain was identified during a study of Ad26.COV2.S vaccination and SARS-CoV-2 variants. Overall study results and limits: Vaccinated individuals (as opposed to placebo recipients) had higher spike-specific TCR breadth. Responses of T cells in total may have been underestimated by the TCR breadth and depth analyses.

The treatment was: some 20 received Ad26.COV2.S at low or high dose, single or two shots; about 5 received placebo; per-sample allocation not given. On day 63 after the first injection, vaccine and placebo recipients gave samples. Sequencing was performed with immunoSEQ multiplex PCR; in TCRdb, only in-frame clones are kept and a portion is missing. The sample lists 240,000 or so clones, approximately 88% seen once, with roughly 10% in the top ten. To note about this clone: Its antigen is unidentified.

The sample consisted of peripheral blood, taken in a trial of Ad26.COV2.S vaccine versus placebo. This clonotype was sampled from a person aged 18 to 59 who received the Ad26.COV2.S COVID-19 vaccine or a placebo.

Here the CDR3 reads CASSSTGSLFTGELFF. The CDR3 DNA is TGTGCCAGCAGTTCGACAGGGAGCCTTTTCACCGGGGAGCTGTTTTTT. The chain joins TRBV28 to TRBJ2-2; 7 nucleotides line up with TRBD1. Trimming cost V 4 bases and J 4 bases; bases outside gene matches: 9. This CDR3 spans 16 amino acids. Germline loops: CDR1 MDHEN, CDR2 SYDVKM.